The sequence of this TCR beta chain was determined in a study of shared clonotypes between healthy human individuals. Produced via immunoSEQ multiplex PCR; TCRdb's table is partial and in-frame only. The top ten hold around 0.13% of the sample, which has some 2 million clones, around 95% seen once. Germline V gene sequence: CDR1 SGHAT, CDR2 FQNNGV. This CDR3 is 17 amino acids long. The V end was cut by 2 bases, the J end by 0 bases, with 11 bases between. Sequencing was carried out using naive CD4+ T cells sorted from blood. Described subset: CD45RA+ positively selected. The chain uses TRBV11-2 and TRBJ2-6, with D unclear. The sequence derives from a man between 18 and 35 years old in good health. CDR3 sequence reads: CASSLTGSLSGANVLTF. DNA for the CDR3: TGTGCCAGCAGCTTAACGGGCAGCCTCTCTGGGGCCAACGTCCTGACTTTC.